This TCR beta chain appears in the sequencing data of a study of cytomegalovirus exposure and HLA in healthy donors. The CDR3 sequence is 14 residues long. Trimming at V came to 8 bases and at J to 1 base, leaving 5 bases not matched to a gene. The PCR used 60 Vbeta and 13 Jbeta primers. Assay: immunoSEQ multiplex PCR; the TCRdb copy retains only in-frame clones and omits some. This sample lists approximately 54,000 clones; its ten largest clones have roughly 7.1%. The J gene is TRBJ2-1, the V gene TRBV23-1, with 7 bases identical to TRBD1. TRBV23-1 is noted as an ORF with a role that remains uncertain. The sequencing sample was made of PBMCs. The sequence was obtained from a woman between 35 and 50 years old in good health and CMV-seronegative. This chain's CDR3 is CASRNRGSYNEQFF. The CDR3 bases are TGCGCCAGCCGTAACAGGGGTTCCTACAATGAGCAGTTCTTC.